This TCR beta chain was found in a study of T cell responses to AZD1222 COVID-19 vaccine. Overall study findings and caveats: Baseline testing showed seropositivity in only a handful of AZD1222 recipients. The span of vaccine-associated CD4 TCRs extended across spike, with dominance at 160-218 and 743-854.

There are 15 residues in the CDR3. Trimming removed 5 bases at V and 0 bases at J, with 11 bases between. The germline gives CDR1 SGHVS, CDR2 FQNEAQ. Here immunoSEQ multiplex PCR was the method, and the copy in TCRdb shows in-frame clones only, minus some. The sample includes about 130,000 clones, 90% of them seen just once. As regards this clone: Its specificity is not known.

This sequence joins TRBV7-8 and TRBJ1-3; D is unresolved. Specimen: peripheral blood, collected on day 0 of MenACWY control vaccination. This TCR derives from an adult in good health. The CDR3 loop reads CASSQLQPSGNTIYF. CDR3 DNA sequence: TGTGCCAGCAGCCAATTACAGCCCTCTGGAAACACCATATATTTT. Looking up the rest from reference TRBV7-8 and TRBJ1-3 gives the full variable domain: GAGVSQSPRYKVAKRGQDVALRCDPISGHVSLFWYQQALGQGPEFLTYFQNEAQLDKSGLPSDRFFAERPEGSVSTLKIQRTQQEDSAVYLCASSQLQPSGNTIYFGEGSWLTVV.